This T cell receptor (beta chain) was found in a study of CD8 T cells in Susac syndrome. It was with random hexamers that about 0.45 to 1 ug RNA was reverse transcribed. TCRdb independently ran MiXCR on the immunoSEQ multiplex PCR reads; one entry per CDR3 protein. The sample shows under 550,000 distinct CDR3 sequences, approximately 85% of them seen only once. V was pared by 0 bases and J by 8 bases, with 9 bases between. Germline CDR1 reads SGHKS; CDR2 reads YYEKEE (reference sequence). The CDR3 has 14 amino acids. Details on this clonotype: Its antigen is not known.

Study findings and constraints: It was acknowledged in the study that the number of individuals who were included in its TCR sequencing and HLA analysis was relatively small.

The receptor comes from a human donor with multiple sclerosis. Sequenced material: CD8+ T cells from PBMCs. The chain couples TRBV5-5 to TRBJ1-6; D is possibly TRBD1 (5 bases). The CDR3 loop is CASSLAGGYSPLHF. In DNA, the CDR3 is TGTGCCAGCAGCTTGGCCGGGGGGTATTCACCCCTCCACTTT.